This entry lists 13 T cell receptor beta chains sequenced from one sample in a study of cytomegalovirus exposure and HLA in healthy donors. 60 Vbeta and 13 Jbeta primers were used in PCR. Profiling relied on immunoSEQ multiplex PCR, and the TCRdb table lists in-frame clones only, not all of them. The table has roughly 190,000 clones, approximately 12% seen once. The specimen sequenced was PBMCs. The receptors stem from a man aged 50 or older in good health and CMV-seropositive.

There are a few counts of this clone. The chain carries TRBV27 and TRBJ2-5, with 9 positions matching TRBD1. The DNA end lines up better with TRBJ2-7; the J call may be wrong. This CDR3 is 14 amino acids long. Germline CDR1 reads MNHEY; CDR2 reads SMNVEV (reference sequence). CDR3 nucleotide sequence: TGTGCCAGCAGCATGACAGGGGGGCTCTACGAGCAGTACTTC. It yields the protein CASSMTGGLYEQYF.

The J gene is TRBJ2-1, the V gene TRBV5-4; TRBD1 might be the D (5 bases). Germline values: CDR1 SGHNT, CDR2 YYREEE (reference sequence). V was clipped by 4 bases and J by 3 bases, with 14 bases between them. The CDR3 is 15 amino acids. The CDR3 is CASSLTQTDYNEQFF. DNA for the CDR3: TGTGCCAGCAGCCTCACTCAGACAGACTACAATGAGCAGTTCTTC.

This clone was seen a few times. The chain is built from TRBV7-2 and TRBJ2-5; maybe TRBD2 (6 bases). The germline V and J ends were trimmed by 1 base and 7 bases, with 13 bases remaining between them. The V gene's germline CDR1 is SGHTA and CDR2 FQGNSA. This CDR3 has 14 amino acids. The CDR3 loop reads CASSLERARGTQYF. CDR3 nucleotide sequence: TGTGCCAGCAGCTTAGAGCGGGCGAGGGGGACCCAGTACTTC.

DNA for the CDR3: TGTGCCAGCAGCGGAGGGCAGGGTTGCGACGAGCAGTACGTC. It translates to CASSGGQGCDEQYV. This sequence joins TRBV21-1 and TRBJ2-7; the D call TRBD2 from the table was never checked on the DNA. TRBV21-1 is marked as a pseudogene. The CDR3 length is 14 residues.

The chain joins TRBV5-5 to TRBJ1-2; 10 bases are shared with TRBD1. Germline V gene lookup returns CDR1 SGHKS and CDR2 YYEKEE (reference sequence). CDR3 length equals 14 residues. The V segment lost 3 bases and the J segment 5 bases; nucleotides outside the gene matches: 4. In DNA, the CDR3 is TGTGCCAGCAGCTCGCCGGGACAGGGGTATGGCTACACCTTC. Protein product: CASSSPGQGYGYTF.

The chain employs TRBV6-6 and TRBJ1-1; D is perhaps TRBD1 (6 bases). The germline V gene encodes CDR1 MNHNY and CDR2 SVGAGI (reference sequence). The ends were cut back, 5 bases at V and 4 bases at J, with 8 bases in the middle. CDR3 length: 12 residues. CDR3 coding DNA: TGTGCCAGCAGTATACAGGGCACTGAAGCTTTCTTT. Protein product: CASSIQGTEAFF.

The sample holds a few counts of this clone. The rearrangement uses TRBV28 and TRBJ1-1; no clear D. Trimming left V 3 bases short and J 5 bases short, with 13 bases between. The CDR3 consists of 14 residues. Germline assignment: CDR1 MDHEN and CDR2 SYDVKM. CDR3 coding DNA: TGTGCCAGCAGTTTTCAAGGAGGGCGGACTGAAGCTTTCTTT. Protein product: CASSFQGGRTEAFF.

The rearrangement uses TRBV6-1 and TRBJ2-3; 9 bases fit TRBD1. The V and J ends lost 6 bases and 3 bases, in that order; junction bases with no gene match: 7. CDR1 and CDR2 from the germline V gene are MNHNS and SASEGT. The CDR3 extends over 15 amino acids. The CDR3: CASSSGQGSTDTQYF. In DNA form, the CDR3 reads TGTGCCAGCAGCAGTGGACAGGGGTCGACAGATACGCAGTATTTT.

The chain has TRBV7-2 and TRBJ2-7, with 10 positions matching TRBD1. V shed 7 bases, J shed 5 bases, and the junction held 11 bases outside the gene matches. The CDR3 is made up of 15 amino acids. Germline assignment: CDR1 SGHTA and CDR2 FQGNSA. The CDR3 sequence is CASTLSGTGVHEQYV. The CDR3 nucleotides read TGTGCCAGCACCCTCTCCGGGACAGGGGTCCACGAGCAGTACGTC.

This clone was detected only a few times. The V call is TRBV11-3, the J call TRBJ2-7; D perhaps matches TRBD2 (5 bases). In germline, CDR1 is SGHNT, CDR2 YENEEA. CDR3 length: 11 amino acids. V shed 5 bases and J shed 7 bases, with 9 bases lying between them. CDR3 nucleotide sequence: TGTGCCAGCAGCCAGGACTTGGAGCAGTACTTC. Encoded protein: CASSQDLEQYF.

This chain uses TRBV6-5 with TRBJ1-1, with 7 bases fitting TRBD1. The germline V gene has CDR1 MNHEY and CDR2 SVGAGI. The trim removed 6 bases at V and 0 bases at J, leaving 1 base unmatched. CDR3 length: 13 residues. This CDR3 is CASRTGVNTEAFF. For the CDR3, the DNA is TGTGCCAGCAGAACAGGGGTGAACACTGAAGCTTTCTTT.

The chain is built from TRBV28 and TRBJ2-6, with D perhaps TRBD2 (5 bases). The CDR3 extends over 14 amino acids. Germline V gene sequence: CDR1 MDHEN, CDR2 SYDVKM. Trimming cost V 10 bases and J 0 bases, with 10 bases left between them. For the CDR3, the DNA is TGTGCCACAAGCGGAAGCTCTGGGGCCAACGTCCTGACTTTC. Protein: CATSGSSGANVLTF.

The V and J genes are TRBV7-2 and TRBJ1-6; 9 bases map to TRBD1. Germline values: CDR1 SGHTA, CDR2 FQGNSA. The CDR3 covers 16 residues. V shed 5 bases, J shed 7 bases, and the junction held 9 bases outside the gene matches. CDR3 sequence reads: CASSPGTGRRNSPLHF. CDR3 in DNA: TGTGCCAGCAGCCCCGGGACAGGGCGTAGAAATTCACCCCTCCACTTT.